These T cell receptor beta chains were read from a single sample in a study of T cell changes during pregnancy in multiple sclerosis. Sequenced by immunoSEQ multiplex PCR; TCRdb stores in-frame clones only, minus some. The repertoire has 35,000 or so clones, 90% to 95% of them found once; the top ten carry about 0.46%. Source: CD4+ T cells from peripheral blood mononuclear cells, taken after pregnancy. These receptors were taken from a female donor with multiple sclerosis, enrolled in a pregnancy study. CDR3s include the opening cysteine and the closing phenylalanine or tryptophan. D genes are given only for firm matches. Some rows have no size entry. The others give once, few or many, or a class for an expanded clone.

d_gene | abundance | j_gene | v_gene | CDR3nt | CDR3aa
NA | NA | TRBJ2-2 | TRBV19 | TGTGCCAGTAGTATGGTCCAGGGATACACCGGGGAGCTGTTTTTT | CASSMVQGYTGELFF
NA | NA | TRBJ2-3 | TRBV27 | TGTGCCAGCAGAAGACAGGAAAGCACAGATACGCAGTATTTT | CASRRQESTDTQYF
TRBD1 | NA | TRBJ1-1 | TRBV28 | TGTGCCAGCAGGGCCGGGACAGGTTGGTATACTGCTTTCTTT | CASRAGTGWYTAFF
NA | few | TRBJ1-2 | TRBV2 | TGTGCCACTCCAGGCGGGGCAGATGGCTACACCTTC | CATPGGADGYTF
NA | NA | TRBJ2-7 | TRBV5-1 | TGCGCCAGCAGCTCCTACGATTCCTACGAGCAGTACTTC | CASSSYDSYEQYF
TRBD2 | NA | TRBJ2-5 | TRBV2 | TGTGCCAGCAGTGAGGCGGGGGGAGAGACCCAGTACTTC | CASSEAGGETQYF
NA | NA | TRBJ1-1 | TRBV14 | TGTGCCAGCAGCCAAGATCCCGGGGTGTCTGAAGCTTTCTTT | CASSQDPGVSEAFF
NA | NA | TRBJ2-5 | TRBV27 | TGTGCCAGCAGAGAGGAAGAGACCCAGTACTTC | CASREEETQYF
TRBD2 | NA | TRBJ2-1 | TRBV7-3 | TGTGCCAGCAGCTTCCTGCCCGTACTAGCGGATGAGCAGTTCTTC | CASSFLPVLADEQFF
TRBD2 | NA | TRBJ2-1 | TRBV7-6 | TGTGCCAGCAGCCCCCGGACTAGCGGGAGGGCCAGAATATACAATGAGCAGTTCTTC | CASSPRTSGRARIYNEQFF
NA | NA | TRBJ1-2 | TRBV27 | TGTGCCAGCAGTCCCGACAGGATAGCTAACTATGGCTACACCTTC | CASSPDRIANYGYTF
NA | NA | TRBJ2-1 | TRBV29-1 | TGCAGCGGTATGGACAGACTATACAATGAGCAGTTCTTC | CSGMDRLYNEQFF
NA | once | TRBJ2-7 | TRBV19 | TGTGCCAGTAGTATACCGTCCGTAGAGCAGTACTTC | CASSIPSVEQYF
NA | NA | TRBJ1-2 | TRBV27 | TGTGCCAGCAGTTTCCGTAGCCAAAATTATGGCTACACCTTC | CASSFRSQNYGYTF
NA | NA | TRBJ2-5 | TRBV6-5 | TGTGCCAGCAGTTACGGACAGAATACTTACCAAGAGACCCAGTACTTC | CASSYGQNTYQETQYF
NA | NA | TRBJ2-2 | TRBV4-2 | TGTGCCAGCAGCCCACGGCGGGGACACACCGGGGAGCTGTTTTTT | CASSPRRGHTGELFF
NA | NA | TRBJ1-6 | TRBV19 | TGTGCCAGTAGCTCGGTTGGTTCACCCCTCCACTTT | CASSSVGSPLHF
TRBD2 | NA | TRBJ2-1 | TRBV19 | TGTGCCAGTAGTACGGGACTAGCGGGGGGGCTTAGCTCCTACAATGAGCAGTTCTTC | CASSTGLAGGLSSYNEQFF
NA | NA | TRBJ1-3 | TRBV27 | TGTGCCAGCAGTTCCCCCTGGAGGCCTCACACCTCTGGAAACACCATATATTTT | CASSSPWRPHTSGNTIYF
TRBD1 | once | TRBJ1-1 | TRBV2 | TGTGCCAGCAGGTACAGGGGTAACACTGAAGCTTTCTTT | CASRYRGNTEAFF
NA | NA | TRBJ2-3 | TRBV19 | TGTGCCAGTAGTATAGCAGGGCCCGGCACAGATACGCAGTATTTT | CASSIAGPGTDTQYF
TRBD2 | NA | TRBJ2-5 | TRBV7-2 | TGTGCCAGCAGCCCCGGGCTAGCGGGGGGGCTCCGGGAGACCCAGTACTTC | CASSPGLAGGLRETQYF
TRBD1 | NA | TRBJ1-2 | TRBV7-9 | TGTGCCAGCAGCTTAAGAGGACAGGGAGTGAACTATGGCTACACCTTC | CASSLRGQGVNYGYTF
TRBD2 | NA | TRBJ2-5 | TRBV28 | TGTGCCAGCAGCCCACTAGCGGGGCGAGAGACCCAGTACTTC | CASSPLAGRETQYF
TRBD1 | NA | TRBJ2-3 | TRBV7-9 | TGTGCCAGTCCCGGGACAGGGAGGGAGAGCACAGATACGCAGTATTTT | CASPGTGRESTDTQYF
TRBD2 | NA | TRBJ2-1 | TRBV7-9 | TGTGCCAGCCGGTGGGGGACTAGCAATGAGCAGTTCTTC | CASRWGTSNEQFF